This T cell receptor beta chain appears in the sequencing data of a study of T cell responses to AZD1222 COVID-19 vaccine. Generated by immunoSEQ multiplex PCR, the TCRdb table keeps only in-frame clones and is missing some. Counted here are under 120,000 clones, roughly 90% occurring once; the ten biggest clones make up roughly 1.3%. Germline loops: CDR1 GTSNPN, CDR2 SVGIG (reference sequence). With 3 bases clipped from V and 5 bases from J, the junction kept 11 bases outside the gene matches. The CDR3 length is 15 residues. The rearrangement links TRBV30 to TRBJ1-2, with TRBD1 identical over 8 bases. This TCR was sampled from an adult in good health. Sequenced here: peripheral blood, sampled on day 0 of AZD1222 vaccination. CDR3 residues: CAWSLRGGQGYGYTF. The CDR3 DNA follows: TGTGCCTGGAGCCTGCGCGGAGGACAGGGATATGGCTACACCTTC.